This TCR beta chain was profiled in a study of blood T cell repertoires in COVID-19. On the study more broadly: The cDNA or gDNA used as material had been derived from T cells, B-cell-depleted T cells, or PBMCs.

In the case of this clone: Other DNA sequences in the same sample also yield this CDR3.

CDR3 length: 14 amino acids. CDR1 is SEHNR, CDR2 FQNEAQ, per germline (reference sequence). With 2 bases removed from V and 5 bases from J, the gap between germline ends came to 7 bases. Each recovered donor of Cohort 3 presented with two negative PCRs, clearance, or symptom resolution. Original methodology: Amplification of reference gene primers provided the estimated nucleated cell counts. Clones were sequenced by immunoSEQ multiplex PCR, and TCRdb holds only the in-frame ones, with some missing. That table furnishes V, J and clone size, whereas the DNA furnished D and trimming. The profile shows roughly 300,000 clones, under 90% of them singletons.

The sample consisted of PBMCs or T cells enriched from blood (not recorded which). This receptor was taken from a man aged 25-40 years who had recovered from COVID-19. V and J are TRBV7-9 and TRBJ1-6; weak D call: TRBD1 (5 bases). As DNA, the CDR3 is TGTGCCAGCAGCTTACCAGGGAATAATTCACCCCTCCACTTT. Its protein product is CASSLPGNNSPLHF.